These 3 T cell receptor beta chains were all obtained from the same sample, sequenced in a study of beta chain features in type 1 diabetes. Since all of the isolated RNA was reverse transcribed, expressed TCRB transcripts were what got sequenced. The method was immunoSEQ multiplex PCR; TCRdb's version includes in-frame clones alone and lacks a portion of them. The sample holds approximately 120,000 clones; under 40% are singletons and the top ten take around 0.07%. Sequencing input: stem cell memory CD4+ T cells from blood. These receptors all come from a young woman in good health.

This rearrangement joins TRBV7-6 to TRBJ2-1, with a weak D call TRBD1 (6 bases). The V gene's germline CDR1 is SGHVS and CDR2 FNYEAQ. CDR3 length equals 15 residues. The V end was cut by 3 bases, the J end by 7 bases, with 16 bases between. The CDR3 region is CASSFVMAGVNEQFF. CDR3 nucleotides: TGTGCCAGCAGCTTCGTGATGGCAGGGGTGAATGAGCAGTTCTTC.

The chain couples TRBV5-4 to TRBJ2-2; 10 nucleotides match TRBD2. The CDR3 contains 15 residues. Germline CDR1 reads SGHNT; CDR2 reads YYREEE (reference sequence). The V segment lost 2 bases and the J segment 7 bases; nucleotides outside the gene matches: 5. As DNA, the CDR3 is TGTGCCAGCAGCTTTGGCCTAGCGGGAGTCGGGGAGCTGTTTTTT. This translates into CASSFGLAGVGELFF.

The CDR3 sequence is CASRQGRGAEAFF. CDR3 coding DNA: TGTGCCAGCAGACAGGGGAGAGGAGCTGAAGCTTTCTTT. The chain joins TRBV27 to TRBJ1-1; 7 bases fit TRBD1. CDR3 length: 13 residues. V lost 6 bases, J lost 6 bases, and 7 bases stayed unmatched. Germline CDR1 and CDR2: MNHEY and SMNVEV (reference sequence).